A selection of T cell receptor beta chains follows, all from one sample in a study of CD8+ T cells in alopecia areata. The data were produced by immunoSEQ multiplex PCR, yet TCRdb's version contains in-frame clones alone and is incomplete. The profile shows 150,000 or so clones, over 80% of them singletons. Specimen: CD8+ T cells sorted from blood, collected at week 0. These receptor sequences come from a human donor with alopecia areata. Both conserved end residues are part of each CDR3. Fields, in order: J gene, clone size, D gene, V gene, CDR3 DNA, CDR3 protein. D genes are given only for firm matches. Not all rows give a size; the values are once, few, many and, for expanded clones, a class.

J gene: TRBJ1-1; clone size: once; D gene: .; V gene: TRBV7-8; CDR3 DNA: TGTGCCAGCAGCCTTACAGGGTCTGAAGCTTTCTTT; CDR3 protein: CASSLTGSEAFF
J gene: TRBJ2-7; clone size: .; D gene: .; V gene: TRBV10-3; CDR3 DNA: TGTGCCATCAGTGAGTCTGGCTCCTACGAGCAGTACTTC; CDR3 protein: CAISESGSYEQYF
J gene: TRBJ2-1; clone size: .; D gene: .; V gene: TRBV7-9; CDR3 DNA: TGTGCCAGCAGCCGACGGAGATCATCCTACAATGAGCAGTTCTTC; CDR3 protein: CASSRRRSSYNEQFF
J gene: TRBJ2-7; clone size: .; D gene: TRBD1; V gene: TRBV27; CDR3 DNA: TGTGCCAGCAGTTCCGCCGGGACAGGGATCTACGAGCAGTACTTC; CDR3 protein: CASSSAGTGIYEQYF
J gene: TRBJ2-3; clone size: .; D gene: .; V gene: TRBV10-3; CDR3 DNA: TGTGCCATCGGGGCTCCCATAGACACAGATACGCAGTATTTT; CDR3 protein: CAIGAPIDTDTQYF
J gene: TRBJ2-5; clone size: .; D gene: TRBD2; V gene: TRBV2; CDR3 DNA: TGTGCCAGCAGTGAGATGGCTAGCGGGAGTGGGGAGACCCAGTACTTC; CDR3 protein: CASSEMASGSGETQYF
J gene: TRBJ1-1; clone size: .; D gene: TRBD1; V gene: TRBV30; CDR3 DNA: TGTGCCTGGAGTAGGGGGACAGCGAACACTGAAGCTTTCTTT; CDR3 protein: CAWSRGTANTEAFF
J gene: TRBJ1-4; clone size: .; D gene: .; V gene: TRBV7-9; CDR3 DNA: TGTGCCAGCAGTTCTAGTGAAAAACTGTTTTTT; CDR3 protein: CASSSSEKLFF
J gene: TRBJ2-7; clone size: .; D gene: .; V gene: TRBV30; CDR3 DNA: TGTGCCTGGAACTTGGGACCGTACGAGCAGTACTTC; CDR3 protein: CAWNLGPYEQYF
J gene: TRBJ2-1; clone size: .; D gene: TRBD2; V gene: TRBV4-1; CDR3 DNA: TGCGCCAGCAGCCAAGAACCGGGACTAGCGGGAGAAAAGCAGTTCTTC; CDR3 protein: CASSQEPGLAGEKQFF
J gene: TRBJ1-1; clone size: .; D gene: .; V gene: TRBV27; CDR3 DNA: TGTGCCAGCAGTACGCCACCGGGCATGAACACTGAAGCTTTCTTT; CDR3 protein: CASSTPPGMNTEAFF
J gene: TRBJ1-2; clone size: .; D gene: .; V gene: TRBV15; CDR3 DNA: TGTGCCACCAGCAGAGATCGCGGGGGAGACTATGGCTACACCTTC; CDR3 protein: CATSRDRGGDYGYTF
J gene: TRBJ1-1; clone size: .; D gene: .; V gene: TRBV7-9; CDR3 DNA: TGTGCCAGCAGCTTACTCGACACTGAAGCTTTCTTT; CDR3 protein: CASSLLDTEAFF
J gene: TRBJ1-4; clone size: .; D gene: TRBD1; V gene: TRBV7-9; CDR3 DNA: TGTGCCAGCGGGCCACCATACAGGGGCGAAGAACTGTTTTTT; CDR3 protein: CASGPPYRGEELFF
J gene: TRBJ2-7; clone size: .; D gene: TRBD1; V gene: TRBV6-5; CDR3 DNA: TGTGCCAGCAGTCAAAGGACAGGGGGCGTCTACGAGCAGTACTTC; CDR3 protein: CASSQRTGGVYEQYF
J gene: TRBJ1-5; clone size: once; D gene: .; V gene: TRBV27; CDR3 DNA: TGTGCCAGCGGAATTTCACCGGGACACTTAAATCAGCCCCAGCATTTT; CDR3 protein: CASGISPGHLNQPQHF
J gene: TRBJ2-7; clone size: once; D gene: TRBD1; V gene: TRBV27; CDR3 DNA: TGTGCCAGCAGTACAGGGGGACAGGCCGCCGAGCAGTACTTC; CDR3 protein: CASSTGGQAAEQYF
J gene: TRBJ2-7; clone size: .; D gene: .; V gene: TRBV5-4; CDR3 DNA: TGTGCCAGCAGCTTGTGGTTACAGGGCCACGAGCAGTACTTC; CDR3 protein: CASSLWLQGHEQYF
J gene: TRBJ2-3; clone size: once; D gene: TRBD1; V gene: TRBV5-1; CDR3 DNA: TGCGCCAGCAGCGGACAGGAAGGGGCCGATACGCAGTATTTT; CDR3 protein: CASSGQEGADTQYF
J gene: TRBJ2-3; clone size: .; D gene: .; V gene: TRBV6-5; CDR3 DNA: TGTGCCAGCAACCTAGGGGGCACAGATACGCAGTATTTT; CDR3 protein: CASNLGGTDTQYF
J gene: TRBJ2-7; clone size: .; D gene: TRBD1; V gene: TRBV5-1; CDR3 DNA: TGCGCCAGCAGCGCCGGGACAGCCTCCTACGAGCAGTACTTC; CDR3 protein: CASSAGTASYEQYF
J gene: TRBJ2-7; clone size: .; D gene: .; V gene: TRBV5-5; CDR3 DNA: TGTGCCAGCAGCTTGGCCGGTGGGGTCGAGCAGTACTTC; CDR3 protein: CASSLAGGVEQYF
J gene: TRBJ1-1; clone size: once; D gene: .; V gene: TRBV14; CDR3 DNA: TGTGCCAGCAGCTCCAGACGGGACGGGAGGGATGAAGCTTTCTTT; CDR3 protein: CASSSRRDGRDEAFF
J gene: TRBJ2-3; clone size: .; D gene: .; V gene: TRBV6-5; CDR3 DNA: TGTGCCAGCAGTTACGGGGGAGACACAGATACGCAGTATTTT; CDR3 protein: CASSYGGDTDTQYF
J gene: TRBJ2-3; clone size: .; D gene: TRBD2; V gene: TRBV5-4; CDR3 DNA: TGTGCCAGCAGCTTGCCCACTAGCGAAGGAGATACGCAGTATTTT; CDR3 protein: CASSLPTSEGDTQYF
J gene: TRBJ2-2; clone size: .; D gene: TRBD2; V gene: TRBV29-1; CDR3 DNA: TGCAGCGTTGAAGTGGCGGGGGGCCGATACGACACCGGGGAGCTGTTTTTT; CDR3 protein: CSVEVAGGRYDTGELFF
J gene: TRBJ1-1; clone size: .; D gene: TRBD1; V gene: TRBV9; CDR3 DNA: TGTGCCAGCAGCGTTTCCGGGACAGGGTCTAGGGGGCCTGAAGCTTTCTTT; CDR3 protein: CASSVSGTGSRGPEAFF
J gene: TRBJ2-5; clone size: .; D gene: .; V gene: TRBV28; CDR3 DNA: TGTGCCAGCGGTCCCCCGAATGGCCAGTACTTC; CDR3 protein: CASGPPNGQYF
J gene: TRBJ1-1; clone size: .; D gene: .; V gene: TRBV30; CDR3 DNA: TGTGCCTGGAGTGCGCAAGGGTACAGTGAAGCTTTCTTT; CDR3 protein: CAWSAQGYSEAFF
J gene: TRBJ2-2; clone size: .; D gene: .; V gene: TRBV27; CDR3 DNA: TGTGCCAGCAGAGGCAGGGGGAACACCGGGGAGCTGTTTTTT; CDR3 protein: CASRGRGNTGELFF
J gene: TRBJ2-7; clone size: .; D gene: .; V gene: TRBV9; CDR3 DNA: TGTGCCAGCAGCGTAGCGTCGGGACCTCTTTACGAGCAGTACTTC; CDR3 protein: CASSVASGPLYEQYF
J gene: TRBJ2-7; clone size: .; D gene: .; V gene: TRBV5-6; CDR3 DNA: TGTGCCAGCAGCTTGGTGGGAGAAGCGGGCGAGCAGTACTTC; CDR3 protein: CASSLVGEAGEQYF
J gene: TRBJ1-2; clone size: .; D gene: .; V gene: TRBV10-2; CDR3 DNA: TGCGCCAGCAGTGAGACCGTAACAGGGAACTATGGCTACACCTTC; CDR3 protein: CASSETVTGNYGYTF
J gene: TRBJ1-1; clone size: .; D gene: TRBD1; V gene: TRBV30; CDR3 DNA: TGTGCATCGACAGGGGATGGACACACTGAAGCTTTCTTT; CDR3 protein: CASTGDGHTEAFF
J gene: TRBJ2-7; clone size: .; D gene: .; V gene: TRBV6-1; CDR3 DNA: TGTGCCAGCAGTGAGTACAGCGGACACTCCTACGAGCAGTACTTC; CDR3 protein: CASSEYSGHSYEQYF
J gene: TRBJ2-5; clone size: .; D gene: TRBD1; V gene: TRBV7-9; CDR3 DNA: TGTGCCAGCGACAGGGGTCCCGGAGAGACCCAGTACTTC; CDR3 protein: CASDRGPGETQYF
J gene: TRBJ2-7; clone size: .; D gene: .; V gene: TRBV12-5; CDR3 DNA: TGTGCTAGTGCCCTGGCGGGGACAGCCTACGAGCAGTACTTC; CDR3 protein: CASALAGTAYEQYF
J gene: TRBJ2-2; clone size: .; D gene: TRBD2; V gene: TRBV7-9; CDR3 DNA: TGTGCCAGCAGCCCCGTAGCGGGGGTTAAGGGCGGGGAGCTGTTTTTT; CDR3 protein: CASSPVAGVKGGELFF
J gene: TRBJ2-1; clone size: .; D gene: .; V gene: TRBV29-1; CDR3 DNA: TGCAGCGTCGAAGTAGCGCCATACAATGAGCAGTTCTTC; CDR3 protein: CSVEVAPYNEQFF
J gene: TRBJ2-7; clone size: few; D gene: TRBD2; V gene: TRBV4-1; CDR3 DNA: TGCGCCAGCAGACTAGAGGGGACTAGCAGAACCTACGAGCAGTACTTC; CDR3 protein: CASRLEGTSRTYEQYF
J gene: TRBJ2-1; clone size: .; D gene: TRBD1; V gene: TRBV2; CDR3 DNA: TGTGCCAGCAGGGCGGGACAGGGGGATGGTGAGCAGTTCTTC; CDR3 protein: CASRAGQGDGEQFF
J gene: TRBJ1-1; clone size: .; D gene: TRBD1; V gene: TRBV23-1; CDR3 DNA: TGCGCCAGCAGTCACCCCGACAGGGCGAGATTGGTGAACACTGAAGCTTTCTTT; CDR3 protein: CASSHPDRARLVNTEAFF
J gene: TRBJ2-5; clone size: .; D gene: .; V gene: TRBV5-6; CDR3 DNA: TGTGCCAGCAGCTTGGACAGCAAGACCCAGTACTTC; CDR3 protein: CASSLDSKTQYF
J gene: TRBJ2-5; clone size: .; D gene: .; V gene: TRBV10-3; CDR3 DNA: TGTGCCATCAGTGAGATGGGTGAGACCCAGTACTTC; CDR3 protein: CAISEMGETQYF
J gene: TRBJ2-5; clone size: .; D gene: TRBD1; V gene: TRBV19; CDR3 DNA: TGTGCCAGTAGTATCCGGGGACAGGCCGAGGCTGGAGAGACCCAGTACTTC; CDR3 protein: CASSIRGQAEAGETQYF
J gene: TRBJ2-7; clone size: once; D gene: TRBD1; V gene: TRBV7-2; CDR3 DNA: TGTGCCAGCAGCTTAGGTGATTGGACAGGGTACGAGCAGTACTTC; CDR3 protein: CASSLGDWTGYEQYF
J gene: TRBJ2-7; clone size: few; D gene: TRBD1; V gene: TRBV27; CDR3 DNA: TGTGCCATCCGGGGACAGGGCTCCGAGCAGTACTTC; CDR3 protein: CAIRGQGSEQYF
J gene: TRBJ2-1; clone size: .; D gene: TRBD2; V gene: TRBV9; CDR3 DNA: TGTGCCAGCAGCGTAGCGGCGGGAGGGCGTAATGAGCAGTTCTTC; CDR3 protein: CASSVAAGGRNEQFF
J gene: TRBJ2-3; clone size: .; D gene: TRBD1; V gene: TRBV29-1; CDR3 DNA: TGCAGCGTTGAGAGGGCGACAGGGTTCCCCACAGATACGCAGTATTTT; CDR3 protein: CSVERATGFPTDTQYF
J gene: TRBJ2-1; clone size: .; D gene: TRBD2; V gene: TRBV10-3; CDR3 DNA: TGTGCCATCAGTGCCCCTAGCGGGGTCAATGAGCAGTTCTTC; CDR3 protein: CAISAPSGVNEQFF
J gene: TRBJ2-1; clone size: once; D gene: .; V gene: TRBV2; CDR3 DNA: TGTGCCAGCAGTGAGTTCTCGGACAGCCGTCAGTTCTTC; CDR3 protein: CASSEFSDSRQFF
J gene: TRBJ1-1; clone size: .; D gene: .; V gene: TRBV10-1; CDR3 DNA: TGCGCCAGCAGTGAGTCGGTGGAGTTGAGGAACACTGAAGCTTTCTTT; CDR3 protein: CASSESVELRNTEAFF